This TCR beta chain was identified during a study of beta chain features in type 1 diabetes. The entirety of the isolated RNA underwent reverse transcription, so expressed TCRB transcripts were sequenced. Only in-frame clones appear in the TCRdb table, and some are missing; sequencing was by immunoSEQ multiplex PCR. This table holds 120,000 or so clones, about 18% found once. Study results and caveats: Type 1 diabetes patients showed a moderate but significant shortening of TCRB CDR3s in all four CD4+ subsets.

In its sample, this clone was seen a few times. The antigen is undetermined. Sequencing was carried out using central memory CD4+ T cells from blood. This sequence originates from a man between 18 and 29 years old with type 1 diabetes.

The CDR3 is CSAYSGTYEQYF. The DNA for the CDR3 is TGCAGCGCCTATTCCGGGACCTACGAGCAGTACTTC. The chain employs TRBV29-1 and TRBJ2-7; D might be TRBD2 (5 bases). The length of the CDR3 is 12 residues. Germline loops: CDR1 SQVTM, CDR2 ANQGSEA. The germline V and J ends were trimmed by 7 bases and 2 bases, with 12 bases remaining between them.